This entry lists 30 T cell receptor beta chains sequenced from one sample in a study of shared clonotypes between healthy human individuals. Method: immunoSEQ multiplex PCR; TCRdb's copy keeps in-frame clones and lacks some. Of under 1,100,000 clones in the sample, under 80% were seen once. Material for sequencing was memory CD4+ T cells sorted from blood. Subset described: CD45RA-negative fraction. These receptors were taken from a man aged 18 to 30 in good health.

The chain carries TRBV9 and TRBJ1-1, with 10 bases that match TRBD1. This CDR3 has 15 residues. Germline V gives CDR1 SGDLS, CDR2 YYNGEE. Trimming cost V 4 bases and J 5 bases; bases outside gene matches: 8. The CDR3 spells CASSPRQGAETEAFF. The DNA of the CDR3 is TGTGCCAGCAGCCCGCGACAGGGGGCGGAGACTGAAGCTTTCTTT. Supplemented by reference TRBV9 and TRBJ1-1, the full variable domain reads DSGVTQTPKHLITATGQRVTLRCSPRSGDLSVYWYQQSLDQGLQFLIQYYNGEERAKGNILERFSAQQFPDLHSELNLSSLELGDSALYFCASSPRQGAETEAFFGQGTRLTVV.

A few counts support this clone. The rearrangement joins TRBV5-1 to TRBJ2-3; D remains unclear. The V and J ends lost 5 bases and 2 bases respectively, with 15 bases between them. Germline CDR1 is SGHRS and CDR2 is YFSETQ. There are 15 residues in the CDR3. CDR3 bases: TGCGCCAGCAGTAGGTCGGGCCAGTACACAGATACGCAGTATTTT. It specifies CASSRSGQYTDTQYF.

The rearrangement uses TRBV10-3 and TRBJ2-1; 10 bases are a match to TRBD2. The V segment lost 2 bases and the J segment 6 bases; nucleotides outside the gene matches: 4. Germline loops: CDR1 ENHRY, CDR2 SYGVKD. CDR3 length: 15 residues. CDR3 amino acids: CAISEGLAGANEQFF. The CDR3 DNA is TGTGCCATCAGTGAGGGGCTAGCGGGAGCCAATGAGCAGTTCTTC.

This clone showed up just a few times. The V and J genes are TRBV2 and TRBJ1-3; D is unclear. The CDR3 contains 14 residues. CDR1 SNHLY and CDR2 FYNNEI come from the germline V gene. The V and J ends lost 5 bases and 1 base respectively, with 9 bases between them. CDR3 DNA sequence: TGTGCCAGCAGTTACCGGGAATCTGGAAACACCATATATTTT. Amino acids: CASSYRESGNTIYF.

The gene calls are TRBV18 and TRBJ2-5; 7 bases agree with TRBD1. The CDR3 length is 15 residues. Germline V gene sequence: CDR1 KGHSH, CDR2 LQKENI. J gave up 3 bases and V 1 base, and 5 bases lay outside the gene matches. The DNA of the CDR3 is TGTGCCAGCTCACCACAGAGACAGGGAAAAGAGACCCAGTACTTC. Its protein is CASSPQRQGKETQYF.

The rearrangement links TRBV19 to TRBJ1-1, with 7 positions matching TRBD1. The CDR3 contains 14 residues. Germline V lookup: CDR1 LNHDA, CDR2 SQIVND (reference sequence). The junction had 7 bases not matched to a gene; V was cut back by 5 bases and J by 4 bases. The CDR3 region has the DNA TGTGCCAGTAGTCTGAGACAGGGCCGCACTGAAGCTTTCTTT. Translating gives CASSLRQGRTEAFF.

This chain joins TRBV5-1 and TRBJ2-5, with TRBD1 matching over 10 bases. The trim removed 4 bases at V and 5 bases at J, leaving 5 bases unmatched. Germline V gene lookup returns CDR1 SGHRS and CDR2 YFSETQ. CDR3 length equals 14 residues. The DNA for the CDR3 is TGCGCCAGCAGCGCGACAGGGGGCCGTGAGACCCAGTACTTC. It codes for CASSATGGRETQYF. Complete variable domain (other parts from reference TRBV5-1 and TRBJ2-5): KAGVTQTPRYLIKTRGQQVTLSCSPISGHRSVSWYQQTPGQGLQFLFEYFSETQRNKGNFPGRFSGRQFSNSRSEMNVSTLELGDSALYLCASSATGGRETQYFGPGTRLLVL.

The V and J genes are TRBV7-2 and TRBJ2-1, with 11 bases fitting TRBD2. Germline values: CDR1 SGHTA, CDR2 FQGNSA. The V gene end was trimmed by 5 bases and the J gene end by 5 bases; junction bases not matched to a gene: 5. This CDR3 has 15 residues. The DNA of the CDR3 is TGTGCCAGCAGCGCTAGCGGGAGGTACCACAATGAGCAGTTCTTC. Residues: CASSASGRYHNEQFF.

Worth noting for this clone: The junction does not match germline at one end; this may be a read error. V and J are TRBV5-4 and TRBJ2-7, with 7 bases aligning to TRBD1. The CDR3 contains 14 residues. Germline CDR1 and CDR2: SGHNT and YYREEE (reference sequence). This CDR3 reads CANSLDRYSYEQYF. The DNA for the CDR3 is TGTGCCAACAGCCTGGACAGGTATTCCTACGAGCAGTACTTC.

This clone was counted a single time. J is TRBJ1-1 and V is TRBV7-9, with D hard to call. The CDR3 runs 11 residues. Deletions cut 5 bases from V and 3 bases from J, with 4 bases between. Germline CDR1 is SEHNR and CDR2 is FQNEAQ (reference sequence). The CDR3 protein is CASSSHTEAFF. Here the CDR3 DNA reads TGTGCCAGCAGCAGCCACACTGAAGCTTTCTTT.

The chain joins TRBV5-4 to TRBJ2-7, with D uncertain. Germline values: CDR1 SGHNT, CDR2 YYREEE (reference sequence). The CDR3 covers 11 residues. Between the trimmed V and J ends, which lost 4 bases and 7 bases, there was a span of 9 bases. Here the CDR3 reads CASSLYNEQYF. The CDR3 region has the DNA TGTGCCAGCAGCCTCTATAATGAGCAGTACTTC.

The chain recombines TRBV16 with TRBJ1-2, with a tentative D call TRBD1 (5 bases). Germline values: CDR1 KGHSY, CDR2 FQNENV. The V end lost 8 bases, the J end lost 4 bases, and 17 bases lay between the germline ends. CDR3 length equals 14 residues. The CDR3 sequence is CASGAVWRGYGYTF. The CDR3 DNA reads as TGTGCCAGCGGCGCCGTGTGGAGGGGCTATGGCTACACCTTC. Supplemented by reference TRBV16 and TRBJ1-2, the full variable domain reads GEEVAQTPKHLVRGEGQKAKLYCAPIKGHSYVFWYQQVLKNEFKFLISFQNENVFDETGMPKERFSAKCLPNSPCSLEIQATKLEDSAVYFCASGAVWRGYGYTFGSGTRLTVV.

Notes on this clone: Other DNA sequences from this sample encode an identical CDR3 as well. This chain connects TRBV30 to TRBJ2-1; TRBD2 agrees at 8 bases. Trimming removed 2 bases from V and 3 bases from J; junction bases left unmatched: 3. There are 14 residues in the CDR3. The germline V gene encodes CDR1 GTSNPN and CDR2 SVGIG (reference sequence). CDR3 nucleotides: TGTGCCTGGAGTTCGGGGGGGCTCTACAATGAGCAGTTCTTC. This codes for CAWSSGGLYNEQFF.

The chain uses TRBV9 and TRBJ2-2; the D is unclear. Trimming cost V 4 bases and J 10 bases, with 14 bases left between them. Germline-derived CDR1 and CDR2 are SGDLS and YYNGEE. The CDR3 runs 13 residues. The chain's CDR3 is CASSKPSSVELFF. The CDR3 coding sequence is TGTGCCAGCAGCAAACCTAGTTCCGTGGAGCTGTTTTTT.

The gene calls are TRBV11-2 and TRBJ2-7; D uncertain. V lost 2 bases and J 2 bases, leaving 10 bases between the germline ends. CDR3 size: 14 residues. CDR1 is SGHAT, CDR2 FQNNGV, per germline. In DNA, the CDR3 is TGTGCCAGCAGCTTAAAGGTGGGCCCCTACGAGCAGTACTTC. Amino acid sequence: CASSLKVGPYEQYF.

This clone has only one observation. This chain uses TRBV11-2 with TRBJ1-1; maybe TRBD1 (6 bases). This CDR3 contains 12 residues. V was cut by 4 bases and J by 10 bases, with 13 bases left in between. CDR1 and CDR2 from the germline V gene are SGHAT and FQNNGV. CDR3 sequence reads: CASSSQGRGAFF. CDR3 sequence (DNA): TGTGCCAGCAGCTCGCAGGGGAGAGGAGCTTTCTTT. The complete variable domain, with remaining parts taken from reference TRBV11-2 and TRBJ1-1, reads EAGVAQSPRYKIIEKRQSVAFWCNPISGHATLYWYQQILGQGPKLLIQFQNNGVVDDSQLPKDRFSAERLKGVDSTLKIQPAKLEDSAVYLCASSSQGRGAFFGQGTRLTVV.

This clone turned up a few times. The rearrangement links TRBV27 to TRBJ1-2; 7 nucleotides agree with TRBD1. The CDR3 loop spans 13 amino acids. CDR1 is MNHEY, CDR2 SMNVEV, per germline (reference sequence). V lost 4 bases to trimming and J lost 8 bases; unmatched junction nucleotides: 7. The CDR3 bases are TGTGCCAGCAGTTCGACAGGGACTGGGGGCTACACCTTC. It yields the protein CASSSTGTGGYTF.

J is TRBJ2-2 and V is TRBV4-1; possibly TRBD1 for D (7 bases). This CDR3 comprises 16 residues. Trimming shortened V by 10 bases and J by 6 bases, and 24 bases separated the two germline ends. In germline, CDR1 is MGHRA, CDR2 YSYEKL. This chain's CDR3 is CATQVRQGGTAGELFF. DNA of the CDR3: TGCGCCACCCAAGTACGACAGGGAGGAACGGCCGGGGAGCTGTTTTTT.

The chain employs TRBV5-1 and TRBJ2-1; possibly TRBD2 for D (6 bases). The CDR3 spans 16 residues. Trimming took 3 bases from V and 0 from J, leaving 13 bases between them. The germline V gene has CDR1 SGHRS and CDR2 YFSETQ. CDR3 DNA sequence: TGCGCCAGCAGCTCGGGCGGGATCAGCTCCTACAATGAGCAGTTCTTC. Protein: CASSSGGISSYNEQFF. Full variable domain (missing parts from reference TRBV5-1 and TRBJ2-1): KAGVTQTPRYLIKTRGQQVTLSCSPISGHRSVSWYQQTPGQGLQFLFEYFSETQRNKGNFPGRFSGRQFSNSRSEMNVSTLELGDSALYLCASSSGGISSYNEQFFGPGTRLTVL.

V gene TRBV19 combines with J gene TRBJ1-5, with D perhaps matching TRBD1 (6 bases). Germline loops: CDR1 LNHDA, CDR2 SQIVND (reference sequence). V dropped 5 bases and J dropped 2 bases, with 19 bases sitting between them. The length of the CDR3 is 17 residues. This CDR3 reads CASSEEQGRFGNQPQHF. In nucleotides, the CDR3 is TGTGCCAGTAGTGAGGAACAGGGTAGGTTCGGCAATCAGCCCCAGCATTTT.

V usage is TRBV7-2 and J usage is TRBJ2-1, with 10 bases identical to TRBD2. V dropped 5 bases and J dropped 4; count of bases not matched to a gene: 11. Germline V lookup: CDR1 SGHTA, CDR2 FQGNSA. CDR3 length: 17 residues. CDR3 sequence: CASSLLISGRPYNEQFF. In nucleotides, the CDR3 is TGTGCCAGCAGCCTATTGATTAGCGGGAGGCCTTACAATGAGCAGTTCTTC.

V and J are TRBV4-2 and TRBJ2-7, with 12 bases lining up with TRBD2. Trimming cost V 0 bases and J 2 bases; bases outside gene matches: 8. The germline V gene has CDR1 LGHNA and CDR2 YNFKEQ. The CDR3 loop spans 18 amino acids. The CDR3 sequence: CASSQEALAGGSPYEQYF. In DNA, the CDR3 is TGTGCCAGCAGCCAAGAAGCACTAGCGGGGGGCTCTCCCTACGAGCAGTACTTC.

J is TRBJ2-1 and V is TRBV7-3; TRBD2 aligns across 10 bases. The germline V gene has CDR1 SGHTA and CDR2 FQGTGA. J gave up 8 bases and V 1 base, and 5 bases lay outside the gene matches. CDR3 size: 15 residues. CDR3 protein: CASSLRGTSVDEQFF. The DNA for the CDR3 is TGTGCCAGCAGCTTAAGAGGGACTAGCGTGGATGAGCAGTTCTTC.

The chain uses TRBV5-1 and TRBJ2-1; either TRBD1 or TRBD2 may fit D (5 bases each). The ends were cut back, 7 bases at V and 8 bases at J, with 16 bases in the middle. The germline gives CDR1 SGHRS, CDR2 YFSETQ. The CDR3 length is 13 residues. In DNA form, the CDR3 reads TGCGCCAGCGTTAGGGACGTCGGGGATGAGCAGTTCTTC. Amino acids: CASVRDVGDEQFF.

The chain is built from TRBV7-3 and TRBJ1-6, with 7 bases identical to TRBD1. Germline V gene data show CDR1 as SGHTA and CDR2 as FQGTGA. The V gene end was trimmed by 4 bases and the J gene end by 7 bases; junction bases not matched to a gene: 1. The CDR3 is made up of 13 amino acids. CDR3 DNA: TGTGCCAGCAGCTCGGACAGGAATTCACCCCTCCACTTT. Translated: CASSSDRNSPLHF.

The rearrangement uses TRBV7-6 and TRBJ2-5; perhaps TRBD1 as D (6 bases). V was pared by 3 bases and J by 5 bases, with 10 bases between. Germline V gene lookup returns CDR1 SGHVS and CDR2 FNYEAQ. This CDR3 has 13 amino acids. This CDR3 reads CASSFRGGETQYF. CDR3 nucleotides: TGTGCCAGCAGCTTCAGGGGCGGGGAGACCCAGTACTTC.

This chain joins TRBV18 and TRBJ2-2; tentatively, D is TRBD2 (6 bases). The ends were cut back, 0 bases at V and 4 bases at J, with 12 bases in the middle. Germline V lookup: CDR1 KGHSH, CDR2 LQKENI. CDR3 size: 16 residues. The CDR3, as DNA: TGTGCCAGCTCACCACCGGAGGCTAGCGTCACCGGGGAGCTGTTTTTT. As protein: CASSPPEASVTGELFF.

The V and J genes are TRBV19 and TRBJ2-7; 14 nucleotides align to TRBD2. J gave up 4 bases and V 5 bases, and 1 base lay outside the gene matches. CDR3 length: 14 amino acids. Germline-derived CDR1 and CDR2 are LNHDA and SQIVND (reference sequence). CDR3 protein: CASSGLAGGYEQYF. CDR3 bases: TGTGCCAGTAGTGGACTAGCGGGAGGTTACGAGCAGTACTTC.

The chain links TRBV28 to TRBJ2-7; no firm D call. V dropped 3 bases and J dropped 0 bases, with 9 bases sitting between them. Germline CDR1 is MDHEN and CDR2 is SYDVKM. This CDR3 is built from 14 residues. The CDR3 nucleotides read TGTGCCAGCAGTTTTTCGGTCTACTCCTACGAGCAGTACTTC. Translated: CASSFSVYSYEQYF.

This clone was detected once. An end of the junction does not agree with germline; a read error may underlie this. The rearrangement joins TRBV10-3 to TRBJ1-1; unclear D gene. Per the germline V gene, CDR1 is ENHRY and CDR2 is SYGVKD. This CDR3 spans 13 amino acids. This CDR3 is CAISDLMNSEAFF. Here the CDR3 DNA reads TGTGCCATCAGTGACCTTATGAACTCTGAAGCTTTCTTT.